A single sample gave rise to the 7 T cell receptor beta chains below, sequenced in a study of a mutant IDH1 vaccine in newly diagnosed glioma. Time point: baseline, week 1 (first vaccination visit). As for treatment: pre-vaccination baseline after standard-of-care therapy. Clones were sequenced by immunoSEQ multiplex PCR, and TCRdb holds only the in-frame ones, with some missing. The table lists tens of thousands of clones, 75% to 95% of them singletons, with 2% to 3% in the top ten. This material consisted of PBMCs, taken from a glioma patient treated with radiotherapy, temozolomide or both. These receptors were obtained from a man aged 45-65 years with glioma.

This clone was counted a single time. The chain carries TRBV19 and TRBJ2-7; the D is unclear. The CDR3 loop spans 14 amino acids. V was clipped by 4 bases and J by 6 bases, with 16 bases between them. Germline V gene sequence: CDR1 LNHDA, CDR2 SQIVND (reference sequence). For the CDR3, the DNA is TGTGCCAGTAGTAGGGTCCCGGCCGCCAGCGAGCAGTACTTC. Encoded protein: CASSRVPAASEQYF.

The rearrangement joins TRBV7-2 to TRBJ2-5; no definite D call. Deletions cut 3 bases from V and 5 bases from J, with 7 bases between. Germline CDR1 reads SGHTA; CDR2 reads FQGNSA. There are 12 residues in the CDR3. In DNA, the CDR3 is TGTGCCAGCAGCTTCATGACGGAGACCCAGTACTTC. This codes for CASSFMTETQYF.

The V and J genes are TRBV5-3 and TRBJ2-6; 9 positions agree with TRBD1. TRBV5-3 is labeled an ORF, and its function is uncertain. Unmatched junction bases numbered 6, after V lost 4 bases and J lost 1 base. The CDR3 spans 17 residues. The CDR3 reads CARSLQGAVSGANVLTF. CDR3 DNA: TGTGCCAGAAGCCTACAGGGGGCGGTATCTGGGGCCAACGTCCTGACTTTC.

In DNA form, the CDR3 reads TGTGCCAGCAGCTTTGGACAGGGAATCTACGAGCAGTACTTC. It translates to CASSFGQGIYEQYF. This sequence joins TRBV13 and TRBJ2-7; 8 bases match TRBD1. In germline, CDR1 is PRHDT, CDR2 FYEKMQ (reference sequence). J lost 3 bases, V lost 3 bases, and 4 bases had no gene match. CDR3 size: 14 residues. Drawing the rest from reference TRBV13 and TRBJ2-7, the complete variable domain is AAGVIQSPRHLIKEKRETATLKCYPIPRHDTVYWYQQGPGQDPQFLISFYEKMQSDKGSIPDRFSAQQFSDYHSELNMSSLELGDSALYFCASSFGQGIYEQYFGPGTRLTVT.

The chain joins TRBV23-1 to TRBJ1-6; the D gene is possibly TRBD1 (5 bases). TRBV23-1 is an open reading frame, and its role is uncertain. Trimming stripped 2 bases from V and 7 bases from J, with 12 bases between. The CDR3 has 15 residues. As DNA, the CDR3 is TGCGCCAGCAGTCAACTCCAGCGACAGAATTCACCCCTCCACTTT. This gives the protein CASSQLQRQNSPLHF.

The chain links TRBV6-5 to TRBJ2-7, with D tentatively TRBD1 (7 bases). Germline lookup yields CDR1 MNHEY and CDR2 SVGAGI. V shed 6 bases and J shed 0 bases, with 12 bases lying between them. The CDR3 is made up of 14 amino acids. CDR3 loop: CASSRGTVSYEQYF. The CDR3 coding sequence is TGTGCCAGCAGCCGGGGGACAGTCTCCTACGAGCAGTACTTC.

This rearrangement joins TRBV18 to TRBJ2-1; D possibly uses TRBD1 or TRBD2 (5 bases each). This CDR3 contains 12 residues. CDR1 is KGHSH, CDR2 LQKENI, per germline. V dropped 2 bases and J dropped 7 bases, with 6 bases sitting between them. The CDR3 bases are TGTGCCAGCTCACCAGAGGGGAATGAGCAGTTCTTC. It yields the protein CASSPEGNEQFF.